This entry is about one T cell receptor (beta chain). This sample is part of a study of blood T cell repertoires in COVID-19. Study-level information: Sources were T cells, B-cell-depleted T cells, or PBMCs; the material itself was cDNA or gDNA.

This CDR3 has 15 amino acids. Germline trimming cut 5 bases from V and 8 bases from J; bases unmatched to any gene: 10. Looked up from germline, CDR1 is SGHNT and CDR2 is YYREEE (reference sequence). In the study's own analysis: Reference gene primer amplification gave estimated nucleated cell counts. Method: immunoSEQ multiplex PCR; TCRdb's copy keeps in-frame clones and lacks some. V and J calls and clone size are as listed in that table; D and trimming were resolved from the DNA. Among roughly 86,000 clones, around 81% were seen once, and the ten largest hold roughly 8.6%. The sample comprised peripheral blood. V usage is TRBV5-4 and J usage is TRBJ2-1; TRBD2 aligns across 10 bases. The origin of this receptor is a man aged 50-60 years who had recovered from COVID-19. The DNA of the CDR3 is TGTGCCAGCAGTCTAGCGGGAGATCAGCGTGATGAGCAGTTCTTC. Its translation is CASSLAGDQRDEQFF.